This is a list of T cell receptor beta chains from one sample in a study of tumor-infiltrating lymphocytes in primary liver carcinoma. TCRdb re-called the multiplex PCR reads with MiXCR, one entry per CDR3 protein. The data contain 150,000 to 200,000 distinct CDR3 sequences, less than 70% of them singletons. Sample: peripheral blood. The receptors shown here come from an older woman with primary liver carcinoma and hepatitis B virus infection. The conserved cysteine and the conserved F or W are not part of the CDR3 here. Clone size is shown for a subset of rows, as once, few, many or a class of expanded clone.

few TRBV28 13 ASSLPRGMSDTQY
NA TRBV11-2 11 ASSSDRVYEQY
NA TRBV11-2 16 TSCLAGQGSSGANVLT
NA TRBV11-2 9 TSSLLYEQY
NA TRBV11-2 11 DSILGAAGPQH
NA TRBV11-2 13 ASSLQASGADVLT
NA TRBV6-1 14 ASSDMAGRRENIQY
NA TRBV11-3 12 VSSFYGTSCEQY
NA TRBV29-1 12 IVDMGRLNTEAL
many TRBV7-9 11 ASSGTRFAEAF
few TRBV28 12 ASSLAGGAFGYT
NA TRBV4-1 13 ASSLTSGYYNKQF
few TRBV6-6 13 ASSTRTADLNTIY
few TRBV28 12 ASSLLGGSYEQY
few TRBV7-8 13 ASSPTGVSGQPQH
few TRBV5-1 12 ASSLDRINEKLF
NA TRBV11-3 12 ASSPQGIHNGQF
NA TRBV14 13 ASSFTHRGGATQY
few TRBV10-3 12 AIRLALSTDTQY
many TRBV6-2/TRBV6-3 12 ASSYSAEGYEQY
NA TRBV28 12 ASSRTGSTGELF
NA TRBV11-1 12 ASSSLPNTGEMF
NA TRBV6-6 11 ASSYTGEGDQY
few TRBV29-1 11 SVVRGYQETQY